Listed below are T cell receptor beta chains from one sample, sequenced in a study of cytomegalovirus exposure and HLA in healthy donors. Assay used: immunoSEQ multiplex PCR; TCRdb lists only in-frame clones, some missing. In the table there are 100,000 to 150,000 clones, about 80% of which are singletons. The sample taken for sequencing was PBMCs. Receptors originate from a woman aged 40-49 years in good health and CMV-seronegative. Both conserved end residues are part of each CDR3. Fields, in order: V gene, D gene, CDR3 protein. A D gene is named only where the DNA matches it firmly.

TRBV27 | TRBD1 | CATPGQGTFSNYGYTF
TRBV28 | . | CASRTGNTGELFF
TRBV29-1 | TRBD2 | CSVRLAGGLNEQFF
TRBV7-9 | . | CASSFGLLQETQYF
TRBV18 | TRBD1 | CASSPGGQGDYGYTF
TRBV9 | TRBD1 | CASSDGTVNTGELFF
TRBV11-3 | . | CASSFSADTQYF
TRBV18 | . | CASSPLPGDGYTF
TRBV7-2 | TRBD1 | CASSSPDRGRAFF
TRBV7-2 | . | CASSSGPYTDTQYF
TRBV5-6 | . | CASSLGARGAGQPQHF